The clone carrying this T cell receptor (beta chain) was counted a few times. The data belong to a study of CD8 T cells in ankylosing spondylitis. TCRdb used MiXCR to reprocess the 5' RACE reads, holding one entry per CDR3 protein. Of 240,000 or so distinct CDR3 sequences listed, 8.6% are singletons. Trimming pared 4 bases from V and 4 bases from J, leaving 25 bases between. Germline V lookup: CDR1 GTSNPN, CDR2 SVGIG (reference sequence). The CDR3 spans 17 residues. The J gene is TRBJ1-2, the V gene TRBV30; a possible D gene is TRBD1 (6 bases). Sequencing was performed on blood, either unsorted or a sorted T cell fraction (not recorded which). This receptor was obtained from a male donor with ankylosing spondylitis or in good health (not recorded which). Here the CDR3 reads CAWMGRAGAGYGYGYTF. The CDR3 DNA follows: TGTGCCTGGATGGGTAGGGCAGGGGCTGGGTACGGCTATGGCTACACCTTC.